A selection of T cell receptor beta chains follows, all from one sample in a study of T-cell reconstitution after alpha-beta-depleted transplantation in children. MiXCR, run by TCRdb on the PCR reads, gives a single entry per CDR3 protein. Seen here are some 500,000 distinct CDR3 sequences, about 31% observed once, and the top ten hold 2% to 3%. The sample was PBMCs from the stem cell graft donor, taken from the stem cell graft. The receptors come from a human donor who donated a stem cell graft to a child with aplastic anemia. Each CDR3 is given with its conserved first and last residue. Fields, in order: J gene, V gene, D gene, clone size, CDR3 length, CDR3 protein, CDR3 DNA. A D gene is named only where the DNA matches it firmly. Clone size is stated in some rows and not others, as once, few, many or a class when expanded.

J: TRBJ1-2; V: TRBV6-5; D: TRBD1; size: many; length: 15; CDR3: CASSYRQQGNYGYTF; DNA: TGTGCCAGCAGTTACCGGCAACAGGGGAACTATGGCTACACCTTC
J: TRBJ1-4; V: TRBV11-2; D: NA; size: NA; length: 14; CDR3: CASSLWGGVEKLFF; DNA: TGTGCCAGCAGCTTATGGGGGGGGGTTGAAAAACTGTTTTTT
J: TRBJ2-1; V: TRBV7-8; D: TRBD2; size: NA; length: 16; CDR3: CASSFSGRRAYNEQFF; DNA: TGTGCCAGCAGTTTTAGCGGGAGAAGGGCCTACAATGAGCAGTTCTTC
J: TRBJ1-1; V: TRBV6-5; D: NA; size: NA; length: 15; CDR3: CASSYSRLQTAEAFF; DNA: TGTGCCAGCAGTTACTCGAGGTTGCAGACTGCTGAAGCTTTCTTT
J: TRBJ2-7; V: TRBV5-1; D: TRBD2; size: NA; length: 16; CDR3: CASSALLAGGYYEQYF; DNA: TGCGCCAGCAGCGCCTTGTTAGCGGGAGGGTACTACGAGCAGTACTTC
J: TRBJ1-2; V: TRBV5-1; D: TRBD1; size: NA; length: 17; CDR3: CASSLASGRGQLYGYTF; DNA: TGCGCCAGCAGCTTGGCCTCTGGCAGGGGGCAACTCTATGGCTACACCTTC
J: TRBJ2-7; V: TRBV10-3; D: TRBD2; size: NA; length: 19; CDR3: CAISDPTRTSGISSYEQYF; DNA: TGTGCCATCAGTGATCCAACGAGGACTAGCGGGATTAGCTCCTACGAGCAGTACTTC
J: TRBJ2-3; V: TRBV30; D: NA; size: few; length: 16; CDR3: CAWSPIGGLQVDTQYF; DNA: TGTGCCTGGAGCCCGATCGGGGGACTCCAGGTAGATACGCAGTATTTT
J: TRBJ1-2; V: TRBV29-1; D: NA; size: NA; length: 15; CDR3: CSVVVGMTGGSGYTF; DNA: TGCAGCGTTGTTGTCGGAATGACGGGGGGCAGTGGCTACACCTTC
J: TRBJ1-5; V: TRBV7-2; D: TRBD1; size: few; length: 15; CDR3: CASSLARGPDQPQHF; DNA: TGTGCCAGCAGCTTAGCGAGGGGGCCTGATCAGCCCCAGCATTTT
J: TRBJ2-7; V: TRBV6-1; D: TRBD1; size: NA; length: 15; CDR3: CASRSERTGAYEQYF; DNA: TGTGCCAGCAGGTCGGAAAGGACAGGAGCCTACGAGCAGTACTTC
J: TRBJ2-7; V: TRBV6-5; D: TRBD2; size: NA; length: 15; CDR3: CASSTRGLAPYEQYF; DNA: TGTGCCAGCAGCACTCGGGGACTAGCGCCCTACGAGCAGTACTTC
J: TRBJ2-7; V: TRBV12-3/TRBV12-4; D: TRBD1; size: NA; length: 16; CDR3: CASSAGTGVRIYEQYF; DNA: TGTGCCAGCAGTGCCGGGACAGGGGTACGGATCTACGAGCAGTACTTC
J: TRBJ1-5; V: TRBV20-1; D: NA; size: few; length: 15; CDR3: CSARFPGGTGQPQHF; DNA: TGCAGTGCTAGATTCCCCGGGGGAACGGGTCAGCCCCAGCATTTT
J: TRBJ1-1; V: TRBV27; D: NA; size: NA; length: 15; CDR3: CASKTRPLVNTEAFF; DNA: TGTGCCAGCAAAACCAGACCGCTTGTGAACACTGAAGCTTTCTTT
J: TRBJ1-2; V: TRBV24-1; D: TRBD1; size: few; length: 14; CDR3: CATRGQGQNYGYTF; DNA: TGTGCCACCCGCGGACAGGGACAAAACTATGGCTACACCTTC
J: TRBJ2-7; V: TRBV12-3/TRBV12-4; D: TRBD1; size: few; length: 17; CDR3: CASSLAPGQGGVYEQYF; DNA: TGTGCCAGCAGTTTAGCGCCCGGACAGGGGGGCGTCTACGAGCAGTACTTC
J: TRBJ1-1; V: TRBV29-1; D: TRBD1; size: few; length: 15; CDR3: CSVGPGQGASTEAFF; DNA: TGCAGCGTTGGCCCGGGACAGGGGGCGAGCACTGAAGCTTTCTTT
J: TRBJ2-1; V: TRBV29-1; D: TRBD2; size: few; length: 16; CDR3: CSVRKGTSGRVNEQFF; DNA: TGCAGCGTTCGAAAGGGGACTAGCGGGAGGGTTAATGAGCAGTTCTTC
J: TRBJ2-2; V: TRBV7-2; D: NA; size: few; length: 14; CDR3: CASSPQGHTGELFF; DNA: TGTGCCAGCAGCCCCCAGGGGCACACCGGGGAGCTGTTTTTT
J: TRBJ1-1; V: TRBV7-2; D: TRBD1; size: NA; length: 17; CDR3: CASSSRGRGWVGTEAFF; DNA: TGTGCCAGCAGCTCCAGGGGGCGCGGGTGGGTCGGCACTGAAGCTTTCTTT
J: TRBJ2-1; V: TRBV5-6; D: TRBD2; size: NA; length: 13; CDR3: CASTISGGYEQFF; DNA: TGTGCCAGCACCATATCGGGGGGGTATGAGCAGTTCTTC
J: TRBJ2-3; V: TRBV20-1; D: NA; size: many; length: 13; CDR3: CSARAGSTDTQYF; DNA: TGCAGTGCTCGAGCGGGTAGCACAGATACGCAGTATTTT
J: TRBJ1-2; V: TRBV3-1; D: NA; size: NA; length: 15; CDR3: CASRYTGQGRWGYTF; DNA: TGTGCCAGCAGGTATACCGGGCAGGGGAGATGGGGCTACACCTTC
J: TRBJ2-2; V: TRBV7-7; D: NA; size: NA; length: 13; CDR3: CASSPSLGGKLFF; DNA: TGTGCCAGCAGCCCCAGCCTTGGAGGGAAGCTGTTTTTT
J: TRBJ1-4; V: TRBV20-1; D: NA; size: NA; length: 17; CDR3: CSAKDILRGSANEKLFF; DNA: TGCAGTGCTAAGGACATACTTCGGGGATCGGCTAATGAAAAACTGTTTTTT
J: TRBJ2-1; V: TRBV5-1; D: TRBD2; size: few; length: 16; CDR3: CASSPNVLAGGDEQFF; DNA: TGCGCCAGCAGTCCTAATGTACTAGCGGGAGGTGATGAGCAGTTCTTC
J: TRBJ1-1; V: TRBV5-1; D: TRBD1; size: few; length: 14; CDR3: CASSPRTGIAEAFF; DNA: TGCGCCAGCAGCCCGCGGACAGGTATCGCTGAAGCTTTCTTT